This T cell receptor beta chain was sequenced during a study of metastatic and nonmetastatic thyroid tumors. Study as a whole: Repertoire data that came from the blood and tumor or nodule tissue of malignant and benign thyroid patients were compared.

This clone was seen a handful of times. Its antigen is not identified. How the authors handled the data: Researchers built a distant-metastasis classifier for papillary thyroid cancer that drew on CDR3 differences across clinicopathological groups. TCRdb re-called clones from the PCR reads using MiXCR. The V and J calls reflect TCRdb's pipeline rather than the authors' work. Among 20,000 to 25,000 clones listed, about a tenth were seen once. No patient received treatment before thyroid surgery. Study results and limitations: As reported, TCR beta diversity in blood and tumor was significantly higher in malignant thyroid tumors than in benign nodules.

The germline V gene has CDR1 SGHAT and CDR2 FQDESV (reference sequence). V was clipped by 7 bases and J by 7 bases, with 20 bases between them. This CDR3 spans 15 amino acids. The source material was blood. This clonotype was obtained from a female donor with papillary thyroid cancer or a benign thyroid nodule (not recorded which). Some clones in this sample may be carry-over from other donors' samples. The J gene is TRBJ2-1, the V gene TRBV11-1; D is possibly TRBD1 or TRBD2 (5 bases each). CDR3 region: CASTGMGTVRNEQFF. The DNA of the CDR3 is TGTGCCAGCACCGGTATGGGGACCGTTAGGAATGAGCAGTTCTTC. Looking up the rest from reference TRBV11-1 and TRBJ2-1 gives the full variable domain: EAEVAQSPRYKITEKSQAVAFWCDPISGHATLYWYRQILGQGPELLVQFQDESVVDDSQLPKDRFSAERLKGVDSTLKIQPAELGDSAMYLCASTGMGTVRNEQFFGPGTRLTVL.